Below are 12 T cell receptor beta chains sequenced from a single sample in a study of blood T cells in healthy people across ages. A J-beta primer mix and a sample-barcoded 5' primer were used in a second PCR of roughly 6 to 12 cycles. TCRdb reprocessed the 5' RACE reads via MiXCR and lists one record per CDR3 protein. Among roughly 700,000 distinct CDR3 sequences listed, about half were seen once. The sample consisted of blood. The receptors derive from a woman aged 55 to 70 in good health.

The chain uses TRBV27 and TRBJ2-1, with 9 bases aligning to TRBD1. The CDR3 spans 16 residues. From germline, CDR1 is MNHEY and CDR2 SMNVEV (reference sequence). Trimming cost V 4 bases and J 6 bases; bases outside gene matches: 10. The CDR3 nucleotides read TGTGCCAGCAGTTACCCCCACAGGGGGCAAGGCAATGAGCAGTTCTTC. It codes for CASSYPHRGQGNEQFF.

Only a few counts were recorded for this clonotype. CDR3 sequence (DNA): TGTGCCATCAGGGGGACAGAGAACTATGGCTACACCTTC. Protein sequence: CAIRGTENYGYTF. The chain has TRBV10-3 and TRBJ1-2; 7 bases agree with TRBD1. Germline V gene lookup returns CDR1 ENHRY and CDR2 SYGVKD. With 6 bases clipped from V and 2 bases from J, the junction kept 3 bases outside the gene matches. This CDR3 spans 13 amino acids.

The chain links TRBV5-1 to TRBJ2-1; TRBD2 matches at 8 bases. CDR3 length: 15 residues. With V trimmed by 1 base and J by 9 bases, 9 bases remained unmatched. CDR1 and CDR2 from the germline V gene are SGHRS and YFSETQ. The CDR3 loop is CASSLPRAGVSEQFF. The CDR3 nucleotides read TGCGCCAGCAGCTTGCCACGAGCGGGAGTGAGTGAGCAGTTCTTC.

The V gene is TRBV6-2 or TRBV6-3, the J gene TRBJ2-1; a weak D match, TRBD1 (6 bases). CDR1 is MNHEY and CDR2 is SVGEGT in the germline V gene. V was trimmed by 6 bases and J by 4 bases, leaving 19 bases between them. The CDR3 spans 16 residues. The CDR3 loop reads CASRTQGLPLYNEQFF. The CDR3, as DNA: TGTGCCAGCAGAACTCAGGGGCTCCCCCTTTACAATGAGCAGTTCTTC.

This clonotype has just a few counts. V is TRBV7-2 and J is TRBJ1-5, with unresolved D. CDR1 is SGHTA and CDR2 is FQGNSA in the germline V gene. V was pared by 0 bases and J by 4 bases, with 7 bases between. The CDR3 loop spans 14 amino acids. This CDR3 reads CASSLASRNQPQHF. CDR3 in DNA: TGTGCCAGCAGCTTAGCAAGTAGAAATCAGCCCCAGCATTTT.

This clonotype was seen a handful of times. In nucleotides, the CDR3 is TGTGCCAGCAGCATCCAGGGGGCGTACTATGGCTACACCTTC. It yields the protein CASSIQGAYYGYTF. This rearrangement joins TRBV7-2 to TRBJ1-2; 8 bases agree with TRBD1. Germline assignment: CDR1 SGHTA and CDR2 FQGNSA. The CDR3 has 14 amino acids. With 5 bases clipped from V and 3 bases from J, the junction kept 5 bases outside the gene matches. Filled out from reference TRBV7-2 and TRBJ1-2, the complete variable domain reads GAGVSQSPSNKVTEKGKDVELRCDPISGHTALYWYRQSLGQGLEFLIYFQGNSAPDKSGLPSDRFSAERTGGSVSTLTIQRTQQEDSAVYLCASSIQGAYYGYTFGSGTRLTVV.

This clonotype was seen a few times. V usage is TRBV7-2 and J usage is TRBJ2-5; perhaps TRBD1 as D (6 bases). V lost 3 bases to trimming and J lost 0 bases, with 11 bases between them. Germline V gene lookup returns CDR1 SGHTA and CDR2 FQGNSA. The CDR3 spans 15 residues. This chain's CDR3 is CASSFQGGNQETQYF. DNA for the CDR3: TGTGCCAGCAGCTTCCAAGGGGGAAACCAAGAGACCCAGTACTTC. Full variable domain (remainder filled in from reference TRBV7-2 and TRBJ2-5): GAGVSQSPSNKVTEKGKDVELRCDPISGHTALYWYRQSLGQGLEFLIYFQGNSAPDKSGLPSDRFSAERTGGSVSTLTIQRTQQEDSAVYLCASSFQGGNQETQYFGPGTRLLVL.

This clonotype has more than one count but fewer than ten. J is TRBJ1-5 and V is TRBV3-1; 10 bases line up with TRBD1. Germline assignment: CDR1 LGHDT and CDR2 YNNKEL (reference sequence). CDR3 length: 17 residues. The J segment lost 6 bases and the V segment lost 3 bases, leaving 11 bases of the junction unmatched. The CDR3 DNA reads TGTGCCAGCAGCCAGACCGTGGGACAGGGGTTCAGTCAGCCCCAGCATTTT. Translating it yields CASSQTVGQGFSQPQHF.

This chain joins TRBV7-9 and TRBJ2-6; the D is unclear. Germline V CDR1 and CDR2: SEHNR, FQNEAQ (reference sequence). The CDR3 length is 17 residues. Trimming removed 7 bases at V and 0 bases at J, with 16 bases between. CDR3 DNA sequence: TGTGCCAGCAACCCGCCCGGCGCTAACTCTGGGGCCAACGTCCTGACTTTC. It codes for CASNPPGANSGANVLTF.

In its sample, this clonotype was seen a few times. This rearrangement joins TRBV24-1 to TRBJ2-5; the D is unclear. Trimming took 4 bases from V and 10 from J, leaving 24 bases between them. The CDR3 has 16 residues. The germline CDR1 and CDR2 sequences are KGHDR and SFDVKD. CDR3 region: CATSEGVSPRASNQYF. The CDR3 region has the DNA TGTGCCACCAGTGAGGGCGTGTCCCCCCGGGCGTCGAACCAGTACTTC.

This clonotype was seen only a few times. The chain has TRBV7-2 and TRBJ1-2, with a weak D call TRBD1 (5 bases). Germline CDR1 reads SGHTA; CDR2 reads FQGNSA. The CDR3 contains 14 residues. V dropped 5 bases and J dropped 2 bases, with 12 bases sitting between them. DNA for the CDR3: TGTGCCAGCAGCCTGGACAACTACAACTATGGCTACACCTTC. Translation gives CASSLDNYNYGYTF.

For the CDR3, the DNA is TGTGCCAGCAGAGATGCTAGCGGGGGATACTCCTACGAGCAGTACTTC. Translation: CASRDASGGYSYEQYF. The chain links TRBV5-4 to TRBJ2-7; 10 bases agree with TRBD2. CDR3 length equals 16 residues. Trimming at V came to 5 bases and at J to 0 bases, leaving 8 bases not matched to a gene. Germline CDR1 reads SGHNT; CDR2 reads YYREEE (reference sequence).